These 20 T cell receptor beta chains share one sample of origin, sequenced in a study of control samples from healthy donors and cancer patients. Libraries were prepared by immunoSEQ multiplex PCR; TCRdb keeps only in-frame clonotypes and omits some of them. The sample includes about 140,000 clones, 94% of them seen just once. The sequenced sample consisted of blood. Every receptor here comes from a man aged 35 to 55 in good health.

The J gene is TRBJ1-1, the V gene TRBV19; maybe TRBD1 (5 bases). Germline V CDR1 and CDR2: LNHDA, SQIVND (reference sequence). V was pared by 3 bases and J by 4 bases, with 12 bases between. The CDR3 totals 14 residues. The DNA of the CDR3 is TGTGCCAGTAGTATGGCTGTGGGGGGCACTGAAGCTTTCTTT. It specifies CASSMAVGGTEAFF.

The V call is TRBV27, the J call TRBJ1-1, with D unresolved. CDR3 length: 13 amino acids. V was clipped by 11 bases and J by 5 bases, with 18 bases between them. Per germline, CDR1 MNHEY and CDR2 SMNVEV (reference sequence). CDR3 nucleotides: TGTGCCTCTGCCCGGCCAACCGGAACTGAAGCTTTCTTT. Translating gives CASARPTGTEAFF.

The chain recombines TRBV19 with TRBJ2-3; the match to TRBD1 covers 7 bases. The CDR3 is made up of 14 amino acids. J gave up 2 bases and V 3 bases, and 2 bases lay outside the gene matches. CDR1 is LNHDA and CDR2 is SQIVND in the germline V gene (reference sequence). The CDR3 protein is CASSIGTATDTQYF. CDR3 in DNA: TGTGCCAGTAGTATCGGGACAGCCACAGATACGCAGTATTTT.

V is TRBV4-3 and J is TRBJ2-2; D is tentatively TRBD1 or TRBD2 (5 bases each). The CDR3 consists of 14 residues. CDR1 and CDR2 (germline): LGHNA, YSLEER. Trimming shortened V by 8 bases and J by 7 bases, and 17 bases separated the two germline ends. The CDR3 DNA reads TGCGCCAGCGGGACCCTTGGGGGAGTCGGGGAGCTGTTTTTT. This gives the protein CASGTLGGVGELFF.

This clone was counted a single time. The V gene is TRBV27, the J gene TRBJ1-5; TRBD1 matches 7 bases. Germline V gives CDR1 MNHEY, CDR2 SMNVEV (reference sequence). The CDR3 covers 14 residues. V was clipped by 3 bases and J by 6 bases; unmatched bases: 5. In nucleotides, the CDR3 is TGTGCCAGCAGTTTCCGACAGGGAGGTCAGCCCCAGCATTTT. Protein sequence: CASSFRQGGQPQHF.

This clone was counted a single time. The chain recombines TRBV27 with TRBJ1-4; 8 positions agree with TRBD1. Looked up from germline, CDR1 is MNHEY and CDR2 is SMNVEV (reference sequence). This CDR3 comprises 12 residues. The trim removed 6 bases at V and 8 bases at J, leaving 2 bases unmatched. CDR3 sequence reads: CASRRQGEKLFF. The CDR3 bases are TGTGCCAGCAGACGACAGGGGGAAAAACTGTTTTTT.

This clone appeared a single time. The chain employs TRBV5-6 and TRBJ1-2; D gene ambiguous. Trimming removed 4 bases at V and 4 bases at J, with 8 bases between. The CDR3 consists of 12 residues. CDR1 SGHDT and CDR2 YYEEEE come from the germline V gene. DNA of the CDR3: TGTGCCAGCAGCGACTATAGCTATGGCTACACCTTC. As protein: CASSDYSYGYTF.

This clone has a single count. This rearrangement joins TRBV5-1 to TRBJ2-7, with 8 bases identical to TRBD2. CDR3 length: 15 residues. The J segment lost 3 bases and the V segment lost 4 bases, leaving 9 bases of the junction unmatched. Per germline, CDR1 SGHRS and CDR2 YFSETQ. The CDR3 reads CASSGLSGKIYEQYF. The CDR3, as DNA: TGCGCCAGCAGCGGCCTTAGCGGGAAGATCTACGAGCAGTACTTC. The entire variable domain, with the rest obtained from reference TRBV5-1 and TRBJ2-7, is as follows: KAGVTQTPRYLIKTRGQQVTLSCSPISGHRSVSWYQQTPGQGLQFLFEYFSETQRNKGNFPGRFSGRQFSNSRSEMNVSTLELGDSALYLCASSGLSGKIYEQYFGPGTRLTVT.

The chain couples TRBV30 to TRBJ2-5, with D perhaps matching TRBD1 (6 bases). This CDR3 contains 12 residues. V shed 5 bases and J shed 0 bases, with 7 bases lying between them. In germline, CDR1 is GTSNPN, CDR2 SVGIG (reference sequence). The CDR3 bases are TGTGCCTGGGGGACATACCAAGAGACCCAGTACTTC. It is translated as CAWGTYQETQYF.

The chain carries TRBV7-2 and TRBJ1-3; D ambiguous. The CDR3 is 15 amino acids. CDR1 is SGHTA and CDR2 is FQGNSA in the germline V gene. V was trimmed by 0 bases and J by 1 base, leaving 7 bases between them. The chain's CDR3 is CASSLARSSGNTIYF. The CDR3 DNA sequence: TGTGCCAGCAGCTTAGCGCGGAGTTCTGGAAACACCATATATTTT.

The chain employs TRBV12-3 or TRBV12-4 and TRBJ1-6; 10 bases are a match to TRBD1. The CDR3 sequence is 13 residues long. V was clipped by 5 bases and J by 10 bases; unmatched bases: 2. Written as DNA, the CDR3 is TGTGCCAGCAGTAGGACAGGGGGATCACCCCTCCACTTT. Translating it yields CASSRTGGSPLHF.

This clone showed up just once. The chain has TRBV7-8 and TRBJ1-2; no clear D. With 3 bases removed from V and 4 bases from J, the gap between germline ends came to 12 bases. This CDR3 spans 14 amino acids. Germline V CDR1 and CDR2: SGHVS, FQNEAQ. The CDR3 nucleotides read TGTGCCAGCAGCTTGCTTCGGTTTTCCTATGGCTACACCTTC. It is translated as CASSLLRFSYGYTF.

The chain carries TRBV18 and TRBJ1-5, with D perhaps TRBD1 (5 bases). The CDR3 sequence is 17 residues long. V lost 0 bases to trimming and J lost 7 bases, with 19 bases between them. The germline CDR1 and CDR2 sequences are KGHSH and LQKENI. CDR3 DNA: TGTGCCAGCTCACCACCGGGGGATTTGGGGGTGAGGCAGCCCCAGCATTTT. Translated, it gives CASSPPGDLGVRQPQHF.

The gene calls are TRBV9 and TRBJ2-3; D remains unclear. The V and J ends lost 0 bases and 5 bases respectively, with 7 bases between them. The CDR3 covers 13 residues. CDR1 SGDLS and CDR2 YYNGEE come from the germline V gene. The CDR3 region has the DNA TGTGCCAGCAGCGTAGGAGGAAAAGATACGCAGTATTTT. It yields the protein CASSVGGKDTQYF.

The sample holds a few counts of this clone. The J gene is TRBJ1-2, the V gene TRBV28; D perhaps matches TRBD1 (6 bases). V was trimmed by 5 bases and J by 6 bases, leaving 19 bases between them. The CDR3 has 15 amino acids. Germline CDR1 MDHEN, CDR2 SYDVKM. As DNA, the CDR3 is TGTGCCAGCAGTACCCTGGGGGGGCCCCGGGATGGCTACACCTTC. Encoded protein: CASSTLGGPRDGYTF.

V and J are TRBV7-9 and TRBJ2-5; TRBD1 aligns across 7 bases. Germline CDR1 SEHNR, CDR2 FQNEAQ (reference sequence). The CDR3 length is 14 residues. The trim removed 1 base at V and 4 bases at J, leaving 3 bases unmatched. For the CDR3, the DNA is TGTGCCAGCAGCTTAGTAGGGGGCGGAGAGACCCAGTACTTC. Residues: CASSLVGGGETQYF.

The chain has TRBV6-5 and TRBJ2-4; D may be TRBD1 (8 bases). CDR1 is MNHEY, CDR2 SVGAGI, per germline. V gave up 10 bases and J gave up 5 bases, with 18 bases separating them. The CDR3 extends over 14 amino acids. The CDR3 protein is CATTVQGGENIQYF. CDR3 nucleotide sequence: TGTGCCACAACCGTACAGGGGGGGGAAAACATTCAGTACTTC.

The V and J genes are TRBV6-5 and TRBJ2-1, with D hard to call. The CDR3 is 11 residues long. Trimming stripped 3 bases from V and 7 bases from J, with 4 bases between. Per germline, CDR1 MNHEY and CDR2 SVGAGI. This CDR3 reads CASSYGNEQFF. The CDR3 DNA follows: TGTGCCAGCAGTTATGGGAATGAGCAGTTCTTC.

The J gene is TRBJ2-6, the V gene TRBV6-6; 12 bases map to TRBD2. Germline V gene data show CDR1 as MNHNY and CDR2 as SVGAGI (reference sequence). The V gene end was trimmed by 5 bases and the J gene end by 0 bases; junction bases not matched to a gene: 2. The CDR3 has 17 residues. The CDR3 DNA reads TGTGCCAGCAGTCTGACTAGCGGGGGCTCTGGGGCCAACGTCCTGACTTTC. Translated, it gives CASSLTSGGSGANVLTF.

This clone was recorded once. This sequence joins TRBV12-5 and TRBJ2-7; 7 nucleotides align to TRBD1. CDR1 and CDR2 from the germline V gene are LGHNT and FRNRAP. V shed 4 bases and J 0 bases; nucleotides not matched to a gene: 6. This CDR3 is 15 amino acids long. CDR3 bases: TGTGCTAGTGGTTCCGGGACAGAGAGCTCCTACGAGCAGTACTTC. Translated, it gives CASGSGTESSYEQYF.